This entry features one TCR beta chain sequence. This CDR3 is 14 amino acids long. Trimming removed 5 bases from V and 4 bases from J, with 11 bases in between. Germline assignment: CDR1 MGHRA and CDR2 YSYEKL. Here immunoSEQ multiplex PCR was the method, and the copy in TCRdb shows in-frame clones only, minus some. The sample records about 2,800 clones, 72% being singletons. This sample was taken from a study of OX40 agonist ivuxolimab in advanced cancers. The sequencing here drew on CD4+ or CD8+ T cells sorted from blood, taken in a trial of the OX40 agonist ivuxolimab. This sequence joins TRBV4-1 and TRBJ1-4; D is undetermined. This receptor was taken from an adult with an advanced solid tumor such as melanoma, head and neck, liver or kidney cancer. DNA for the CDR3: TGCGCCAGCAGCGATAGGCAGTTTAATGAAAAACTGTTTTTT. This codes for CASSDRQFNEKLFF.